These T cell receptor beta chains were read from a single sample in a study of blood T cell repertoires in COVID-19. The protocol was immunoSEQ multiplex PCR, while the TCRdb copy is restricted to in-frame clones and leaves out a portion. The table includes 40,000 or so clones, around 85% detected once. The specimen was peripheral blood. These receptors all come from a man between 35 and 55 years old with active or convalescent COVID-19. Each CDR3 is given with its conserved first and last residue. D genes are given only for firm matches. Clone size is not always given. Where it is, it says once, few, many or a class for expanded clones.

TGTGCCAGCAGCTTGGACAGCTTCTATGGCTACACCTTC CASSLDSFYGYTF TRBV12-3/TRBV12-4 . TRBJ1-2 .
TGTGCCAGCAGCGATCCAATAGCGGGGGCCTTTAACACCGGGGAGCTGTTTTTT CASSDPIAGAFNTGELFF TRBV7-9 TRBD2 TRBJ2-2 .
TGTGCCAGTTCCCCCCGACCGGGACTAGCCGTGGATGAGCAGTTCTTC CASSPRPGLAVDEQFF TRBV19 TRBD2 TRBJ2-1 .
TGTGCCAGCAGCTTGACTAGCGGGACAAAAGAGACCCAGTACTTC CASSLTSGTKETQYF TRBV7-2 TRBD2 TRBJ2-5 .
TGTGCCAGTAGAACGTTAACTCTCCCCCAGCATTTT CASRTLTLPQHF TRBV19 . TRBJ1-5 .
TGCGCCAGCAGCTCTGACAACTACGAGCAGTACTTC CASSSDNYEQYF TRBV5-1 . TRBJ2-7 .
TGTGCCAGCAGCTTAGACCTAGCGGCAGATACGCAGTATTTT CASSLDLAADTQYF TRBV7-9 TRBD2 TRBJ2-3 .
TGTGCCAGCAGCATGGGGGGGGGCCCTGAAAAACTGTTTTTT CASSMGGGPEKLFF TRBV5-6 . TRBJ1-4 once
TGCGCCAGCAGCTTCACCCAGCGGGGGATCGTGGATACGCAGTATTTT CASSFTQRGIVDTQYF TRBV5-1 TRBD2 TRBJ2-3 .
TGCAGCGGAGGACAGTACAATGAGCAGTTCTTC CSGGQYNEQFF TRBV29-1 . TRBJ2-1 .